This T cell receptor (beta chain) was found in a study of T cells in Graves' hyperthyroidism and ophthalmopathy. Study-level results: Blood also carried most thyroid clonotypes expanded above 0.001. Model output signaled ophthalmopathy a median around 6.9 months ahead of onset.

Amplification of TCR beta CDR3 regions used RNA as the template. The primer set for the first-round RT-PCR of the TCR CDR3 was HTBI. Each CDR3 protein is one row after TCRdb ran MiXCR on the multiplex PCR reads. Among over 500,000 distinct CDR3 sequences listed, around 13% were seen once. This clonotype occurred many times. The antigen is not known. This CDR3 region has 14 residues. Trimming removed 1 base from V and 3 bases from J, with 9 bases in between. Germline assignment: CDR1 SGHTA and CDR2 FQGNSA. These patients, aged 18 to 65, had recently diagnosed hyperthyroidism lasting under 2 months. Pregnant or lactating patients were excluded, as were those with uncontrolled infection or other autoimmune disease.

This sequence originates from a woman in her forties with Graves' hyperthyroidism. What was sequenced was blood. The rearrangement joins TRBV7-2 to TRBJ1-1; D gene unclear. The DNA of the CDR3 is TGTGCCAGCAGCTTAGGCCAGGCCTACACTGAAGCTTTCTTT. This encodes CASSLGQAYTEAFF.